This T cell receptor beta chain was captured in a study of cytomegalovirus exposure and HLA in healthy donors. Donors showed nominal health when sampled, although they likely had unrecorded immune exposures. Findings and caveats of the study: Across donors, most TCRs were seen rarely, yet some public ones were widespread. Follow-up analysis later connected one missense variant in DCLRE1C with trimming of TCR beta V- and J-genes. Reports indicate that TCR beta sequences accurately predicted the HLA-A and HLA-B alleles of most subjects.

J gave up 1 base and V 3 bases, and 4 bases lay outside the gene matches. Germline-derived CDR1 and CDR2 are SGDLS and YYNGEE. The CDR3 spans 15 residues. As for this clone: Its antigen is unidentified.

Primers included in the PCR were 60 Vbeta and 13 Jbeta primers. The table came from immunoSEQ multiplex PCR; TCRdb's copy has only in-frame clones and leaves some out. The sample includes around 110,000 clones, about 60% of them seen just once. The sample comprised PBMCs. The sequence was collected from a woman aged 25-40 years in good health and CMV-seronegative. The chain joins TRBV9 to TRBJ2-1; 7 bases are a match to TRBD1. The CDR3 here is CASSGQGRSYNEQFF. The CDR3 DNA reads as TGTGCCAGCAGCGGACAGGGTAGGTCCTACAATGAGCAGTTCTTC.